This entry describes one TCR beta chain. This record belongs to a study of T cells in Graves' hyperthyroidism and ophthalmopathy. At the level of the study: Staff took peripheral blood when the initial diagnosis was made, before any treatment began.

CDR1 is SNHLY and CDR2 is FYNNEI in the germline V gene. V was clipped by 6 bases and J by 4 bases, with 16 bases between them. This CDR3 contains 16 residues. Regions amplified from RNA transcripts were the TCR beta CDR3 regions. Primed by the HTBI set, a first-round RT-PCR was run on the TCR CDR3. TCRdb re-called the multiplex PCR reads through MiXCR, storing one row per CDR3 protein. This table holds approximately 870,000 distinct CDR3 sequences, more than 30% found once. The origin of this receptor is a man between 18 and 35 years old with Graves' hyperthyroidism. The chain combines TRBV2 with TRBJ1-6; no clear D gene. The sequenced sample was blood. The CDR3 sequence: CASSQAKTVYNSPLHF. DNA of the CDR3: TGTGCCAGCAGCCAAGCGAAGACTGTTTATAATTCACCCCTCCACTTT.